The 7 T cell receptor beta chains listed next were all sequenced from one sample in a study of graft-versus-host responses after intestinal transplantation. Intraepithelial and lamina propria lymphocytes were released after the graft tissue was processed. Only in-frame clones appear in the TCRdb table, and some are missing; sequencing was by immunoSEQ multiplex PCR. The repertoire includes fewer than 20,000 clones, 80% of them detected once, and 18% sits in the top ten. Sample: ileum tissue, taken roughly 3.5 months after intestinal transplant. The receptors come from a human patient who received an intestinal transplant, so some T cells may come from the graft donor.

This clone was seen a handful of times. The J gene is TRBJ2-5, the V gene TRBV4-2; the D gene is possibly TRBD2 (6 bases). Trimming removed 1 base at V and 5 bases at J, with 11 bases between. Per the germline V gene, CDR1 is LGHNA and CDR2 is YNFKEQ. This CDR3 comprises 14 residues. The CDR3 region has the DNA TGTGCCAGCAGCCAAGCATCGGGAGTGGAGACCCAGTACTTC. This sequence encodes CASSQASGVETQYF.

DNA of the CDR3: TGTGCCAGCAGTTTTAGGGGTTACTATGGCTACACCTTC. It encodes CASSFRGYYGYTF. The chain recombines TRBV28 with TRBJ1-2; the D gene is possibly TRBD1 (5 bases). CDR3 length equals 13 residues. Trimming took 3 bases from V and 3 from J, leaving 8 bases between them. Looked up from germline, CDR1 is MDHEN and CDR2 is SYDVKM.

The chain links TRBV9 to TRBJ2-7; D unclear. The ends were cut back, 3 bases at V and 5 bases at J, with 12 bases in the middle. This CDR3 comprises 13 residues. Germline CDR1 reads SGDLS; CDR2 reads YYNGEE. CDR3 region: CASSGANKDEQYF. The CDR3 DNA reads TGTGCCAGCAGCGGTGCCAATAAGGACGAGCAGTACTTC.

The chain recombines TRBV18 with TRBJ1-1; tentative D call: TRBD1 (5 bases). Trimming pared 2 bases from V and 0 bases from J, leaving 10 bases between. The CDR3 is made up of 15 amino acids. Germline V CDR1 and CDR2: KGHSH, LQKENI. The CDR3 is CASSPWGPLNTEAFF. In DNA, the CDR3 is TGTGCCAGCTCACCATGGGGACCGTTGAACACTGAAGCTTTCTTT.

The chain links TRBV7-9 to TRBJ1-2; 7 nucleotides align to TRBD1. The trim removed 3 bases at V and 0 bases at J, leaving 4 bases unmatched. The CDR3 runs 15 residues. The germline V gene encodes CDR1 SEHNR and CDR2 FQNEAQ (reference sequence). CDR3 nucleotides: TGTGCCAGCAGCTTCACAGGGGAGGCTAACTATGGCTACACCTTC. Translating gives CASSFTGEANYGYTF.

The chain carries TRBV13 and TRBJ1-2, with 9 bases identical to TRBD1. The CDR3 runs to 14 residues. J gave up 6 bases and V 2 bases, and 4 bases lay outside the gene matches. Looked up from germline, CDR1 is PRHDT and CDR2 is FYEKMQ (reference sequence). The chain's CDR3 is CASSLRGTGNGYTF. The CDR3 DNA sequence: TGTGCCAGCAGCTTAAGGGGGACAGGGAATGGCTACACCTTC.

This rearrangement joins TRBV15 to TRBJ1-1; D is unclear. The CDR3 is made up of 14 amino acids. V lost 1 base and J 5 bases, leaving 11 bases between the germline ends. Germline CDR1 reads LNHNV; CDR2 reads YYDKDF (reference sequence). CDR3 in DNA: TGTGCCACCAGCAGAGCCTGGAAAGGGACTGAAGCTTTCTTT. This sequence encodes CATSRAWKGTEAFF. The whole variable domain, remainder taken from reference TRBV15 and TRBJ1-1, is DAMVIQNPRYQVTQFGKPVTLSCSQTLNHNVMYWYQQKSSQAPKLLFHYYDKDFNNEADTPDNFQSRRPNTSFCFLDIRSPGLGDTAMYLCATSRAWKGTEAFFGQGTRLTVV.